This TCR beta chain was found in a study of blood T cell repertoires in COVID-19 (TCRdb year 2020). About the investigation overall: The collaborator samples originated in the United States, Italy and Spain and spanned the acute and convalescent phases of COVID-19. Where available, HLA class I and class II types were obtained from metadata supplied by the sample provider rather than from assay-based typing. The sample metadata nearly always contained a de-identified subject ID, COVID-19 status, age in years and sex. The repertoires were released in a freely available public database meant as a resource for research on the immune response to SARS-CoV-2. The prospective study material was composed of cDNA or gDNA derived from T cells, B-cell-depleted T cells, or PBMCs. The dataset comprised deeply sampled blood TCRbeta repertoires from subjects exposed to, actively infected with, or recovered from COVID-19. The samples were drawn from two sources: the first 160 participants of the ongoing ImmuneRACE study, and 1,200 or so subjects contributed by 6 global collaborators.

TCRbeta CDR3 regions were amplified from genomic DNA by means of the immunoSEQ Assay, a bias-controlled multiplex PCR. The authors processed their data as follows. Within the assay, amplification of reference gene primers was used to estimate how many nucleated cells each sample contained. To quantify the absolute abundance of each unique TCRbeta CDR3 rearrangement, sequence reads were collapsed and filtered. For each sample, productive Simpson clonality was calculated by taking the square root of Simpson's diversity index across productive rearrangements. As stored in TCRdb, this immuneACCESS dataset retains in-frame rearrangements with V and J assigned. A fraction of the clones does not appear; measured against another copy, unresolved V genes explain less than half of the discrepancy, and the remainder lacks a known reason. That table furnishes V, J and clone size, whereas the DNA furnished D and trimming. Counted in this sample were about 200,000 clones; around four fifths of them appeared once. Jointly, the top ten make up 6.9% of the sample.

About this clone itself: Its antigen is not yet known. Base quality data are lacking; no much larger clone is found one base away.

Study-wide findings and limitations: How much clinical and demographic metadata was included differed by source and by participant, and the metadata was provided uncurated.

Each collaborating institution followed its own protocols to collect whole blood in K2EDTA tubes. Collaborator samples were shipped for TCRbeta analysis as frozen whole blood, isolated PBMCs, or DNA extracted from either sample type. Sequencing was performed on peripheral blood. The TCR was taken from a human donor with acute or convalescent COVID-19. The donor label of this sample is uncertain.

Here is the DNA: TGTGCCAGCAGCTTGTGGGAGTATACCGGGGAGCTGTTTTTT. Translation gives CASSLWEYTGELFF. Recombination connected TRBV5-6 to TRBJ2-2, and the D gene may be TRBD2, 5 bases matching. Its CDR3 holds 14 amino acids, cysteine through phenylalanine. Solely the CDR3 DNA is kept, with 42 bases framed from the first base. V loses 1 base of germline sequence and J loses 5 bases, and the interval between the two ends is 9 bases. From the germline V gene, CDR1 is SGHDT and CDR2 is YYEEEE.